The present T cell receptor (beta chain) was sequenced within a study of shared clonotypes between healthy human individuals (dated by TCRdb to about 2020). For the wider study: Three men and a couple of women, aged 18 to 49 years, made up the cohort. To estimate repertoire size and how much clonotypes are shared between individuals, the study performed deep sequencing of blood TCR repertoires from about five healthy adults. For each donor, three plates each were used for CD4 naive and CD4 memory, two plates were used for CD8 naive, and one plate was used for CD8 memory. Leukapheresis yielded between about 0.9 and 9.5 billion PBMCs per donor. To increase sequencing depth and limit assay-specific biases, TCR repertoire library preparation and sequencing were carried out by different laboratories using diverse techniques. Results the study describes overall, beyond this receptor: Clonotypes shared by all four sorted-subset donors showed higher generation probabilities than non-shared clonotypes. The small number of donors limited the genetic and exposure-history diversity represented. Rarefaction of sorted-subset datasets indicated incomplete sequencing despite the large sequencing depth. Only blood was sampled, and tissue TCR repertoires likely differ from those in blood. Sharing across four donors was observed for approximately 4.6% of naive CD4, over 3% of naive CD8, over 2% of memory CD4, and about 0.38% of memory CD8 clonotypes. Based on pairwise subsampling, the degree of clonotype sharing among donors was expected to be affected by sequencing depth. Estimated clonotype richness was generally larger for naive than for memory subsets.

The donors were healthy, HIV-negative adults with no recently reported acute infections or vaccinations. Every donor was a Caucasian adult living in Nashville, Tennessee, USA. CD4+ T cells were enriched by magnetic negative selection, after which naive cells were positively selected on CD45RA and the negative fraction was taken as the memory subset. Blood was collected by leukapheresis, and PBMCs were isolated by Ficoll-Histopaque density gradient centrifugation and then cryopreserved in liquid nitrogen vapor phase. Analytical flow cytometry was used to check the purity and quantity of each magnetically sorted T cell population. Genomic DNA was isolated from every sorted fraction and measured by UV absorbance on a Nanodrop 2000c. Using the deep immunoSEQ assay, TCR CDR3 regions were amplified from genomic DNA by multiplex PCR. Genomic DNA extracted from each cell subset was distributed evenly over all wells of several immunoSEQ 96-well plates, and each plate served as one replicate. For sorted subsets, roughly 200 ng of genomic DNA, equivalent to some 30,000 T cell genomes, went into each replicate PCR. The purified libraries were quantified using a Qubit 3.0 fluorometer, sized with a Bioanalyzer 2100, and then quantified again using the KAPA Library Quantification kit. Every immunoSEQ 96-well plate was sequenced on a separate single-read 150-cycle Illumina NextSeq 550 flow cell. The source study handled its data this way. Because only junctional sequences without quality scores were contained in the immunoSEQ output, filtering matching that applied to full-length reads could not be performed. To assign V/J genes and CDR3, sequences were annotated using PyIR, a Python wrapper for IgBLAST v1.9, with IMGT germline references. Reads with weak V/J assignments (E-value above 1e-6), missing CDR3, stop codons, out-of-frame junctions, or ambiguous translated residues were removed. V3J clonotypes were defined as sequences sharing the same inferred V gene, J gene, and CDR3 amino acid sequence. To compute the percentage overlap between repertoires, the number of shared unique clonotypes was divided by the size of the smaller repertoire. Three approaches were used to assess repertoire richness: RTK rarefaction, the Chao1 estimator, and Recon v2.1 estimates of unobserved clonotypes. Generation probabilities for all TCRbeta clonotypes obtained by the gDNA method from a handful of donors were computed using OLGA. TCRdb limited this immuneACCESS table to in-frame rearrangements with V and J called. A share of clones is missing; checked studies link under half to unresolved V genes, and the rest is unexplained. For V, J and clone size, that table is used; D and trimming come from the DNA. This sample has 950,000 to 1,300,000 clones in its table, and about 80% of those were observed once. The ten largest clones capture roughly 1.4% of the sample.

Points on this clone: Its antigen specificity is not known. Per-base quality was not reported, and no clone a single base away is much larger than it.

The CDR3 runs 14 residues from the cysteine to the phenylalanine. The CDR3 DNA has 42 bases and is translated from base 1. For CDR1 and CDR2, the germline V gene (reference sequence) lists LNHDA and SQIVND. Trimming removed 2 bases from V and 5 bases from J; the gene matches leave 2 bases unexplained. This sequence was found in a man aged 18 to 30 in good health. The sequencing input was memory CD4+ T cells sorted from blood. Explained via the paper, the cell subset or site label denotes: CD45RA-negative fraction. The chain was built from TRBV19 and TRBJ2-3, and TRBD1 matches 9 of the central bases. The nucleotides read TGTGCCAGTAGTATAACAGGGGGCGAAGATACGCAGTATTTT. Translated, this gives CASSITGGEDTQYF.